This TCR beta chain was identified in a study of shared clonotypes between healthy human individuals. CDR3 length: 14 amino acids. V lost 1 base, J lost 9 bases, and 7 bases stayed unmatched. CDR1 is MGHDK, CDR2 SYGVNS, per germline. The method was immunoSEQ multiplex PCR; TCRdb's version includes in-frame clones alone and lacks a portion of them. This table holds 650,000 to 800,000 clones, over 55% found once. This TCR was sampled from a woman in her 30s in good health. The V and J genes are TRBV25-1 and TRBJ2-5; TRBD1 aligns across 8 bases. The sample taken for sequencing was memory CD4+ T cells sorted from blood. Subset of the sample: CD45RA-negative fraction. The DNA of the CDR3 is TGTGCCAGCAGTGAATCGGGCAGGGGGCTTGCCCAGTACTTC. Translating it yields CASSESGRGLAQYF.